This TCR beta chain is drawn from a study of blood T cell repertoires in COVID-19. In the study overall: Material from acute and convalescent COVID-19 was sourced from the United States, Italy and Spain.

In this sample, this clone turned up a few times. Trimming stripped 3 bases from V and 8 bases from J, with 10 bases between. This CDR3 spans 11 amino acids. CDR1 DFQATT and CDR2 SNEGSKA come from the germline V gene (reference sequence). TCRdb keeps only in-frame clones here, not all; method: immunoSEQ multiplex PCR. The repertoire has under 150,000 clones, roughly 79% of them found once; the top ten carry 11%. The chain carries TRBV20-1 and TRBJ1-2, with D uncertain. The sequenced sample was peripheral blood. This clonotype was sampled from a human donor in a cohort sampled during active COVID-19. The CDR3 bases are TGCAGTGCTAGTCTCAGGTGGGGCTACACCTTC. The encoded protein is CSASLRWGYTF.